The 10 T cell receptor beta chains presented below share a single source sample, sequenced in a study of graft-versus-host responses after intestinal transplantation. Method: immunoSEQ multiplex PCR; TCRdb's copy keeps in-frame clones and lacks some. This table has more than 10,000 clones, approximately 84% appearing once. This material consisted of PBMCs, taken approximately 310 days after intestinal transplant. The source of these receptors is a human patient who received an intestinal transplant, so some T cells may come from the graft donor.

The V and J genes are TRBV28 and TRBJ1-5; unclear D gene. Germline CDR1 MDHEN, CDR2 SYDVKM. CDR3 length equals 16 residues. V was pared by 4 bases and J by 3 bases, with 16 bases between. This CDR3 reads CASSSWFRPFNQPQHF. The CDR3 DNA sequence: TGTGCCAGCAGTTCATGGTTCCGGCCGTTCAATCAGCCCCAGCATTTT.

In its sample, this clone was seen a few times. The rearrangement uses TRBV6-1 and TRBJ2-7, with D perhaps being TRBD1 or TRBD2 (5 bases each). The CDR3 totals 18 residues. Germline V gives CDR1 MNHNS, CDR2 SASEGT. The V gene lost 3 bases and the J gene lost 0 bases, with 21 bases spanning the gap. Here the CDR3 DNA reads TGTGCCAGCAGTGACGCGCCTTCCGGGACCCAATTCTCCTACGAGCAGTACTTC. Translation: CASSDAPSGTQFSYEQYF.

The gene calls are TRBV5-6 and TRBJ2-1; D gene uncertain. Germline CDR1 SGHDT, CDR2 YYEEEE. V lost 2 bases and J 10 bases, leaving 7 bases between the germline ends. This CDR3 contains 11 residues. The CDR3 spells CASSFRQEQFF. Here the CDR3 DNA reads TGTGCCAGCAGCTTCCGGCAGGAGCAGTTCTTC. The full variable domain, in which reference TRBV5-6 and TRBJ2-1 provide the parts outside the CDR3, is DAGVTQSPTHLIKTRGQQVTLRCSPKSGHDTVSWYQQALGQGPQFIFQYYEEEERQRGNFPDRFSGHQFPNYSSELNVNALLLGDSALYLCASSFRQEQFFGPGTRLTVL.

The chain joins TRBV5-1 to TRBJ2-7; TRBD1 agrees at 7 bases. The germline V gene encodes CDR1 SGHRS and CDR2 YFSETQ. V lost 4 bases, J lost 2 bases, and 6 bases stayed unmatched. The CDR3 is made up of 14 amino acids. The CDR3 DNA sequence: TGCGCCAGCAGCCTGGACAGGTATACCTACGAGCAGTACTTC. Residues: CASSLDRYTYEQYF.

This clone was detected only a few times. V usage is TRBV27 and J usage is TRBJ2-7, with D possibly called TRBD1 or TRBD2 (6 bases each). V dropped 5 bases and J dropped 4 bases, with 18 bases sitting between them. Germline loops: CDR1 MNHEY, CDR2 SMNVEV (reference sequence). The CDR3 length is 15 residues. CDR3 loop: CASSPPSGGRYEQYF. The CDR3 DNA sequence: TGTGCCAGCAGTCCCCCATCCGGGGGCCGGTACGAGCAGTACTTC.

The rearrangement joins TRBV27 to TRBJ2-3, with 9 bases fitting TRBD2. The CDR3 runs to 15 residues. V was pared by 5 bases and J by 3 bases, with 6 bases of the junction left unmatched. CDR1 and CDR2 (germline): MNHEY, SMNVEV (reference sequence). The CDR3 region is CASSPLLAGTDTQYF. Written as DNA, the CDR3 is TGTGCCAGCAGTCCCCTCCTAGCGGGAACAGATACGCAGTATTTT.

The gene calls are TRBV5-1 and TRBJ2-7, with 8 nucleotides matching TRBD2. The germline V gene encodes CDR1 SGHRS and CDR2 YFSETQ. There are 16 residues in the CDR3. V shed 3 bases, J shed 4 bases, and the junction held 12 bases outside the gene matches. The CDR3, as DNA: TGCGCCAGCAGCTCCCGGACCCGGGAGGGTTGGTACGAGCAGTACTTC. As protein: CASSSRTREGWYEQYF.

The chain joins TRBV9 to TRBJ1-2; TRBD1 aligns across 8 bases. Germline values: CDR1 SGDLS, CDR2 YYNGEE. The CDR3 is made up of 14 amino acids. The J segment lost 4 bases and the V segment lost 3 bases, leaving 5 bases of the junction unmatched. This CDR3 reads CASSAGQVPYGYTF. As DNA, the CDR3 is TGTGCCAGCAGCGCGGGACAGGTCCCCTATGGCTACACCTTC.

This chain connects TRBV5-1 to TRBJ2-7; 13 bases align to TRBD2. This CDR3 is built from 14 residues. Losses at the gene ends were 5 bases for V and 7 bases for J; bases not matched to a gene: 6. The germline V gene encodes CDR1 SGHRS and CDR2 YFSETQ. For the CDR3, the DNA is TGCGCCAGCAGGGCGACTAGCGGGAGGTGGGAGCAGTACTTC. This translates into CASRATSGRWEQYF.

V gene TRBV6-5 combines with J gene TRBJ1-2, with D perhaps TRBD1 (6 bases). The ends were cut back, 6 bases at V and 4 bases at J, with 18 bases in the middle. The CDR3 is 15 amino acids. From germline, CDR1 is MNHEY and CDR2 SVGAGI. The CDR3 sequence is CASSRGQPFPYGYTF. The CDR3 DNA reads as TGTGCCAGCAGCCGAGGACAGCCCTTCCCCTATGGCTACACCTTC.